The clone carrying this T cell receptor beta chain appeared a single time. Its antigen is not identified. This same CDR3 is encoded by further DNA sequences in the sample. Using immunoSEQ multiplex PCR, the repertoire was profiled, and TCRdb retains in-frame clones only, with some absent. The sample carries around 120,000 clones, around 89% recorded once. The data originate from a study of T cell responses to AZD1222 COVID-19 vaccine. Whole-study findings and limits: Seropositivity was recorded at baseline in only 5 or 6 AZD1222 recipients.

This clonotype was obtained from an adult who received the AZD1222 COVID-19 vaccine. Here the sequenced sample was peripheral blood, taken 28 days after the second AZD1222 dose.

As DNA, the CDR3 is TGTGCCAGCAGCTTAGGTGGTAATTCACCCCTCCACTTT. Protein product: CASSLGGNSPLHF. The rearrangement uses TRBV7-9 and TRBJ1-6; no clear D. The V end lost 1 base, the J end lost 6 bases, and 4 bases lay between the germline ends. The CDR3 is made up of 13 amino acids. The V gene's germline CDR1 is SEHNR and CDR2 FQNEAQ (reference sequence). Looking up the rest from reference TRBV7-9 and TRBJ1-6 gives the full variable domain: DTGVSQNPRHKITKRGQNVTFRCDPISEHNRLYWYRQTLGQGPEFLTYFQNEAQLEKSRLLSDRFSAERPKGSFSTLEIQRTEQGDSAMYLCASSLGGNSPLHFGNGTRLTVT.